The clone carrying this T cell receptor (beta chain) was observed a few times. These data originate in a study of identical twins. TCRdb re-analysed the 5' RACE reads in MiXCR, keeping a single row per CDR3 protein. The sample holds about 530,000 distinct CDR3 sequences, around 22% seen once. This CDR3 has 20 residues. The trim removed 0 bases at V and 0 bases at J, leaving 13 bases unmatched. Looked up from germline, CDR1 is SGHVS and CDR2 is FNYEAQ. These data were also filed under a second study, of yellow fever vaccine responses in identical twins.

The specimen was CD4+ T cells sorted from blood. This sequence was found in a woman between 18 and 29 years old in good health. The rearrangement joins TRBV7-6 to TRBJ2-3; TRBD2 aligns across 9 bases. The chain's CDR3 is CASSLARPELAGISTDTQYF. CDR3 coding DNA: TGTGCCAGCAGCTTAGCTCGCCCGGAACTAGCGGGTATTAGCACAGATACGCAGTATTTT.